A few counts support the clone carrying this T cell receptor (beta chain). Its antigen is currently unknown. Library preparation (for TCRbeta) was performed with unique molecular identifiers. Via MiXCR, TCRdb re-called the PCR reads, giving one row per CDR3 protein. The sample records hundreds of thousands of distinct CDR3 sequences, around 13% being singletons. Trimming pared 3 bases from V and 0 bases from J, leaving 22 bases between. This CDR3 has 19 amino acids. Per the germline V gene, CDR1 is ENHRY and CDR2 is SYGVKD. These data come from a study of T-cell reconstitution after alpha-beta-depleted transplantation in children. Study-level findings and limits: The origin of alpha-beta T cells about two months after transplant was reportedly several hundred expanded graft clones. A year post-transplant, T-cell counts and diversity derived mostly from newly produced T cells. Recipient T cells and thymic progenitors that survived were the source of the high TCRbeta diversity seen at day 60 in some patients.

Sequencing was performed on PBMCs, taken before TCRalphabeta/CD19-depleted stem cell transplant. The sequence was obtained from a girl aged 2 to 10 with congenital amegakaryocytic thrombocytopenia, due to receive a stem cell transplant. This chain uses TRBV10-3 with TRBJ2-3, with D perhaps matching TRBD1 (6 bases). This CDR3 is CAISDVLLRVGASTDTQYF. CDR3 sequence (DNA): TGTGCCATCAGTGACGTCCTGCTCCGGGTGGGGGCTAGCACAGATACGCAGTATTTT.